This TCR beta chain was recorded in a study of blood T cell repertoires in COVID-19. The age range of participants was 18 to 89 years, with residence in about two dozen US areas. Profiled with immunoSEQ multiplex PCR; TCRdb holds only in-frame clones, not every one. The sample comprises hundreds of thousands of clones, around 91% of which are singletons, and roughly 1.1% rests with the top ten. Germline lookup yields CDR1 SGHVS and CDR2 FNYEAQ. V shed 8 bases and J 5 bases; nucleotides not matched to a gene: 6. This CDR3 comprises 13 residues. Specimen: PBMCs or T cells enriched from blood (not recorded which). The source of this sequence is a man aged 25 to 40 who had recovered from COVID-19. The chain couples TRBV7-6 to TRBJ1-5, with TRBD1 identical over 7 bases. CDR3 nucleotide sequence: TGTGCCAGCGCAAGACAGGGCGATCAGCCCCAGCATTTT. Translating it yields CASARQGDQPQHF.